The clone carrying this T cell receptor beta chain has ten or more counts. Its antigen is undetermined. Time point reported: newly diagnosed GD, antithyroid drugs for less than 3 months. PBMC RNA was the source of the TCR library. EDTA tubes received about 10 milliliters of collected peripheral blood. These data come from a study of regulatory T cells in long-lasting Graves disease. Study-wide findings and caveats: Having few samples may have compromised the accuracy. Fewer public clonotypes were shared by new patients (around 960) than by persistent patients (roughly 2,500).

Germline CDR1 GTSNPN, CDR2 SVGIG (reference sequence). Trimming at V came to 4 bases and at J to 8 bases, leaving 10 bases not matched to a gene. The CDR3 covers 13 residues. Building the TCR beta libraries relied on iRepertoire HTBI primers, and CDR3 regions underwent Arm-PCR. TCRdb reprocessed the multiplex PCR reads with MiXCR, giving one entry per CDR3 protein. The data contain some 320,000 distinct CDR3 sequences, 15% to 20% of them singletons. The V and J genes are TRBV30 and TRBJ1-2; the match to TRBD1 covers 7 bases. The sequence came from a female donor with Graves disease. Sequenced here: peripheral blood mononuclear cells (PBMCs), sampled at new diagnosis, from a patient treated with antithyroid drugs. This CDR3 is CAWTDRADSGYTF. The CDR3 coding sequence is TGTGCCTGGACCGACAGGGCGGATTCGGGCTACACCTTC.